Shown below are 3 T cell receptor beta chains from a single sample sequenced in a study of blood T cell repertoires in COVID-19. The assay was immunoSEQ multiplex PCR, and TCRdb's table has in-frame clones only and misses some. The sample includes 250,000 to 350,000 clones, approximately 82% of them seen just once. The sample taken for sequencing was peripheral blood. These receptor sequences come from a woman aged 45-65 years with acute or convalescent COVID-19.

V gene TRBV7-3 combines with J gene TRBJ2-5; TRBD1 matches 9 bases. The CDR3 is 15 residues long. Trimming removed 8 bases from V and 3 bases from J; junction bases left unmatched: 10. Looked up from germline, CDR1 is SGHTA and CDR2 is FQGTGA. The CDR3 nucleotides read TGTGCCAGCTCGAGACCGGGACAGGGAGAAGAGACCCAGTACTTC. Translation gives CASSRPGQGEETQYF.

The chain employs TRBV7-3 and TRBJ2-5; 7 positions agree with TRBD2. The CDR3 extends over 12 amino acids. The germline gives CDR1 SGHTA, CDR2 FQGTGA. J was trimmed by 5 bases and V by 5 bases; bases with no gene match: 2. The CDR3 bases are TGTGCCAGCAGCAGCGGGGACGAGACCCAGTACTTC. It yields the protein CASSSGDETQYF.

The CDR3 loop is CASSSRQGPSSEGYTF. In nucleotides, the CDR3 is TGTGCCAGCAGCTCTAGACAGGGGCCCTCGTCCGAGGGCTACACCTTC. This chain uses TRBV7-2 with TRBJ1-2, with 8 bases identical to TRBD1. The CDR3 is 16 residues long. V shed 4 bases, J shed 8 bases, and the junction held 15 bases outside the gene matches. Germline V gene sequence: CDR1 SGHTA, CDR2 FQGNSA.